This TCR beta chain was profiled in a study of blood T cell repertoires in COVID-19. Study-level information: Sites in the United States, Italy and Spain provided acute and convalescent COVID-19 samples.

The method was immunoSEQ multiplex PCR; TCRdb's version includes in-frame clones alone and lacks a portion of them. The table lists some 200,000 clones, around 84% of them singletons, with under 15% in the top ten. With V trimmed by 9 bases and J by 0 bases, 4 bases remained unmatched. The CDR3 spans 14 residues. From germline, CDR1 is KGHDR and CDR2 SFDVKD. Material for sequencing was peripheral blood. The rearrangement links TRBV24-1 to TRBJ1-5; TRBD1 agrees at 7 bases. This sequence was found in a man aged 25 to 40 with active or convalescent COVID-19. CDR3 sequence: CATQGDTSNQPQHF. The CDR3 nucleotides are TGTGCCACCCAGGGGGACACTAGCAATCAGCCCCAGCATTTT.